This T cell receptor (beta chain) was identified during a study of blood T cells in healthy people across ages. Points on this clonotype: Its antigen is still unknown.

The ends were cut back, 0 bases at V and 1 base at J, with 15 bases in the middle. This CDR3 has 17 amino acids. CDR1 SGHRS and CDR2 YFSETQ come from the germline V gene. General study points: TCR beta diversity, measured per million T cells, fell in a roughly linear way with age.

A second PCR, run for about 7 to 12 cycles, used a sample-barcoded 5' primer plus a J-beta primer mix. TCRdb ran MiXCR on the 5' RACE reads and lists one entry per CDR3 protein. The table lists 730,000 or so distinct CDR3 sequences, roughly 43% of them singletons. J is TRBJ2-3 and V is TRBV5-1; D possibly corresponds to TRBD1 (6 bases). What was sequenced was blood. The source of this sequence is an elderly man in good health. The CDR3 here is CASSLGPQGTGTDTQYF. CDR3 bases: TGCGCCAGCAGCTTGGGCCCCCAGGGGACGGGCACAGATACGCAGTATTTT.